The T cell receptor beta chain described here comes from a study of Ad26.COV2.S vaccination and SARS-CoV-2 variants (dated by TCRdb to the early 2020s). Regarding the study in general: Donors in the vaccine arm were drawn from COV1001, a multicentre, randomized, double-blind, placebo-controlled phase I-IIa trial testing Ad26.COV2.S in healthy adults. Sequencing of the TCRbeta repertoire served to evaluate the specificity and breadth of SARS-CoV-2-reactive T cell receptors following Ad26.COV2.S vaccination. The TCR-sequenced set comprised around 30 samples: approximately 19 Ad26.COV2.S vaccine recipients, 5 placebo recipients and 8 SARS-CoV-2 convalescent individuals. Trial participants were randomized into five groups of five: low-dose or high-dose Ad26.COV2.S given once or twice, or placebo on both occasions. Ad26.COV2.S was given intramuscularly at 5x10^10 or 1x10^11 viral particles, as a single shot or as two shots 56 days apart. Blinding of investigators to trial group allocation was maintained during experiments and outcome assessment. Broader findings and caveats from the paper: The study was not powered for comparison of responses between vaccine doses or regimens. Comparable non-spike TCR breadth was observed between vaccine and placebo recipients, consistent with only spike being contained in the vaccine. Compared with placebo recipients, Ad26.COV2.S recipients showed higher spike-specific TCR breadth (P = 0.0014). The authors noted that total T cell responses may have been underestimated by the TCR breadth and depth analyses. After vaccination, spike-specific CD8+ and CD4+ T cell responses were reported to show substantial breadth.

On this clone: Its cognate antigen has yet to be identified. No much larger clonotype is one base removed from it; base qualities were not supplied.

TCRbeta CDR3 regions were sequenced with the immunoSEQ Assay. After extraction, genomic DNA underwent amplification by bias-controlled multiplex PCR, followed by high-throughput sequencing. Under the source paper's analysis protocol: To quantify the absolute abundance of every unique TCRbeta CDR3 region, sequences were collapsed and filtered. Usable DNA was measured by amplifying reference genes present in all nucleated cells, and TCRbeta template counts were normalized to that usable DNA to estimate T cell fraction. Repertoire TCRs were annotated as SARS-CoV-2-specific when V gene, CDR3 amino acid sequence and J gene were exactly matched to a known reactive TCR set. MIRA supplied the reference SARS-CoV-2 TCR set, which was filtered for enrichment in COVID-19-positive ImmuneCODE repertoires so that public or cross-reactive TCRs were removed. Using the MIRA antigens, annotated TCRs were further analysed by specific ORF or by position within an ORF. Depth was the summed frequency of annotated unique rearrangements, while breadth was defined as annotated unique rearrangements over total unique productive rearrangements. Group comparisons of TCR breadth used two-sided Wilcoxon rank-sum tests. Entries here come from immuneACCESS through TCRdb and include only in-frame sequences with V and J called. Some clones fail to appear in such tables; in the studies checked, an unresolved V gene covers under half of the shortfall, and the cause of the remainder is unknown. V and J calls plus clone size are reproduced from that table; the DNA served to infer D and trimming. The sample contains around 450,000 clones, roughly 89% of them found a single time. The top ten clones comprise around 2.6% of the sample.

In the paper's terms, the treatment or condition label means: 19 received Ad26.COV2.S at low or high dose, single or two shots; 5 received placebo; per-sample allocation not given. Repertoires of vaccine and placebo recipients were sequenced from samples taken on day 63 after the first injection. Between 29 July and 7 August 2020, Cohort 1b enrolled 20 to 30 adults aged 18-55 years at one site in Boston, USA. Ad26.COV2.S consisted of a replication-incompetent adenovirus type 26 vector by which a prefusion-stabilized SARS-CoV-2 spike protein from the original Wuhan strain was expressed. The sample was peripheral blood, taken in a trial of Ad26.COV2.S vaccine versus placebo. The clonotype comes from a person aged 18 to 59 who received the Ad26.COV2.S COVID-19 vaccine or a placebo.

The DNA is as follows: TGTGCCATCAGTGAGTCTGCTAGCCAGGGGAATTCACCCCTCCACTTT. Its translation is CAISESASQGNSPLHF. The sequence is built from TRBV10-3 and TRBJ1-6; the D region possibly corresponds to TRBD1 (6 bases align). According to the germline V gene, CDR1 reads ENHRY and CDR2 reads SYGVKD. The CDR3 starts with the cysteine, ends with the phenylalanine, and has 16 residues. Only CDR3 DNA is held: 48 bases, read in frame from base 1. V is cut by 0 bases and J by 7 bases, and the space between the germline ends is 13 bases.